This T cell receptor beta chain was profiled in a study of blood T cell repertoires in COVID-19. Study information: Acute-phase and convalescent COVID-19 samples originated in the United States, Italy and Spain. The cDNA or gDNA used as material had been derived from T cells, B-cell-depleted T cells, or PBMCs.

Authors' methods: Using reference gene primer amplification, nucleated cell counts were estimated. The repertoire was sequenced with immunoSEQ multiplex PCR; TCRdb's copy has only in-frame clones and lacks some. V and J calls and clone size are given by that table; D and trimming were obtained from the DNA. The sample lists about 190,000 clones; around 78% were seen once. In this sample, this clone turned up a few times. CDR1 is SGHAT and CDR2 is FQNNGV in the germline V gene. The CDR3 has 18 residues. V lost 3 bases, J lost 2 bases, and 10 bases stayed unmatched. Sequencing was performed on peripheral blood. This clonotype was sampled from a woman aged 80 or over with active or convalescent COVID-19. This chain connects TRBV11-2 to TRBJ1-2, with 12 bases fitting TRBD1. The DNA for the CDR3 is TGTGCCAGCAGCTTGCCGGGACAGGGGGCGAAGAGGAACTATGGCTACACCTTC. It encodes CASSLPGQGAKRNYGYTF.